This T cell receptor beta chain was captured in a study of T cell responses to AZD1222 COVID-19 vaccine. Here immunoSEQ multiplex PCR was the method, and the copy in TCRdb shows in-frame clones only, minus some. This sample has fewer than 200,000 clones; about 91% occur once, and the top ten carry about 1.9%. This CDR3 is built from 14 residues. Germline V gene lookup returns CDR1 SGHNT and CDR2 YYREEE (reference sequence). V lost 4 bases and J lost 9, with 17 bases in between. The receptor comes from an adult in good health. V usage is TRBV5-4 and J usage is TRBJ2-4, with D perhaps matching TRBD1 or TRBD2 (5 bases each). Sequenced here: peripheral blood, sampled on day 0 of AZD1222 vaccination. The CDR3 DNA reads as TGTGCCAGCAGCAGCAAGTCAGGGACGAGCATTCAGTACTTC. Amino acid sequence: CASSSKSGTSIQYF.